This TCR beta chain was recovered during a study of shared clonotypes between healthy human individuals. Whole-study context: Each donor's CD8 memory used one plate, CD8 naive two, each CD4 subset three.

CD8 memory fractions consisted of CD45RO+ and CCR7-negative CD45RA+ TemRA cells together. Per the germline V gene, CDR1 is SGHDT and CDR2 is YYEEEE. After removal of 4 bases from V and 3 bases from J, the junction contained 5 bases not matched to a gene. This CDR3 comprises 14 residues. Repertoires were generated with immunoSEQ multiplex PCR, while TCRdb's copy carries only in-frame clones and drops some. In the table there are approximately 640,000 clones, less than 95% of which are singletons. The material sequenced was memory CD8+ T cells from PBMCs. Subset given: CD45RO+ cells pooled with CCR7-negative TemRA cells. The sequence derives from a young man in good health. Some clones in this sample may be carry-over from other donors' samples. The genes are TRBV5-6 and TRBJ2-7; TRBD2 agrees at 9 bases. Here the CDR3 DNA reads TGTGCCAGCAGCGTTCGACTAGCGGTCTACGAGCAGTACTTC. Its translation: CASSVRLAVYEQYF.